The count of the clone carrying this T cell receptor (beta chain) is one. The investigators made TCR beta cDNA from approximately 0.5 ug total RNA, using a constant-region primer. Three rounds of nested multiplex PCR with slightly modified ARM-PCR produced TCR beta libraries. The study ran its first two PCR rounds for nine to eleven cycles each, using TRBV1-TRBV30 forward primers and a C-beta reverse primer. One entry per CDR3 protein results from TCRdb running MiXCR on the multiplex PCR reads. The table records about 200,000 distinct CDR3 sequences, about 85% of them present only once. With 0 bases removed from V and 4 bases from J, the gap between germline ends came to 13 bases. Germline CDR1 MNHNS, CDR2 SASEGT. The CDR3 covers 15 residues. Joint extraction of RNA and DNA used roughly 20-33 mg of bulk tissue that was unsorted. Cases comprised patients with primary liver carcinoma who received surgical resection.

These data originate in a study of tumor-infiltrating lymphocytes in primary liver carcinoma. V and J are TRBV6-1 and TRBJ2-7, with D possibly called TRBD1 or TRBD2 (5 bases each). The source is a man aged 40-49 years with primary liver carcinoma and hepatitis B virus infection. Sequencing was carried out using tumor tissue from primary liver carcinoma. CDR3 sequence (DNA): TGTGCCAGCAGTGAAGCGCCGGGACCAAGTTACGAGCAGTACTTC. Amino acid sequence: CASSEAPGPSYEQYF.